What follows are 26 T cell receptor beta chains derived from one specimen sequenced in a study of blood T cell repertoires in COVID-19. This table comes from immunoSEQ multiplex PCR, and its TCRdb copy is limited to in-frame clones, with some not included. The top ten clones hold over 12% of a sample with 160,000 or so clones, 80% to 90% of them seen once. Material: peripheral blood. The origin of the receptors is a woman aged 40 to 50 with acute or convalescent COVID-19.

The table lists this clone with a count of one. The chain uses TRBV4-1 and TRBJ1-1; a weak D match, TRBD1 (5 bases). This CDR3 contains 14 residues. CDR1 is MGHRA and CDR2 is YSYEKL in the germline V gene. The V end was cut by 4 bases, the J end by 0 bases, with 9 bases between. The CDR3 DNA reads as TGCGCCAGCAGCCCCAGGGTAGTGAACACTGAAGCTTTCTTT. It codes for CASSPRVVNTEAFF.

This chain joins TRBV10-1 and TRBJ2-1; perhaps TRBD2 as D (6 bases). Germline CDR1 WNHNN, CDR2 SYGVQD (reference sequence). The V gene lost 0 bases and the J gene lost 8 bases, with 8 bases spanning the gap. The CDR3 contains 13 residues. CDR3 bases: TGCGCCAGCAGTGAGTCGGGGGGAGATGAGCAGTTCTTC. Its protein product is CASSESGGDEQFF.

The rearrangement uses TRBV7-3 and TRBJ2-1, with TRBD2 as a possible D gene (6 bases). V dropped 5 bases and J dropped 5 bases, with 13 bases sitting between them. Germline lookup yields CDR1 SGHTA and CDR2 FQGTGA. This CDR3 contains 14 residues. The CDR3 loop is CASSPARLDNEQFF. CDR3 sequence (DNA): TGTGCCAGCAGCCCGGCCCGACTAGACAATGAGCAGTTCTTC.

The rearrangement uses TRBV11-2 and TRBJ1-4; D not certain. V shed 1 base and J shed 2 bases, with 11 bases lying between them. Germline V lookup: CDR1 SGHAT, CDR2 FQNNGV. This CDR3 has 16 residues. In nucleotides, the CDR3 is TGTGCCAGCAGCTTAGGCGGGAGAAACACTAATGAAAAACTGTTTTTT. Protein product: CASSLGGRNTNEKLFF.

This clone was seen ten or more times. This chain joins TRBV18 and TRBJ1-1, with D unresolved. The V end lost 6 bases, the J end lost 4 bases, and 18 bases lay between the germline ends. Germline values: CDR1 KGHSH, CDR2 LQKENI. The CDR3 loop spans 15 amino acids. In DNA form, the CDR3 reads TGTGCCAGCTCCCCAACTCCGGTTGCGGTCACTGAAGCTTTCTTT. It specifies CASSPTPVAVTEAFF.

V usage is TRBV7-2 and J usage is TRBJ2-1; 9 bases align to TRBD2. CDR3 length equals 17 residues. J was trimmed by 8 bases and V by 1 base; bases with no gene match: 12. Looked up from germline, CDR1 is SGHTA and CDR2 is FQGNSA. CDR3 in amino acids: CASSLGGRRGGRDEQFF. In nucleotides, the CDR3 is TGTGCCAGCAGCTTAGGCGGAAGGCGGGGGGGTCGGGATGAGCAGTTCTTC.

The chain carries TRBV19 and TRBJ2-6, with TRBD1 identical over 8 bases. The germline V gene encodes CDR1 LNHDA and CDR2 SQIVND (reference sequence). The CDR3 totals 17 residues. Losses at the gene ends were 6 bases for V and 1 base for J; bases not matched to a gene: 8. The CDR3 loop is CASRGGTGTSGANVLTF. In DNA, the CDR3 is TGTGCCAGTAGAGGCGGGACAGGAACGTCTGGGGCCAACGTCCTGACTTTC.

This clone was found a few times. The chain couples TRBV29-1 to TRBJ2-7, with TRBD1 matching 9 bases. Germline CDR1 is SQVTM and CDR2 is ANQGSEA. CDR3 length: 16 residues. With V trimmed by 5 bases and J by 0 bases, 11 bases remained unmatched. The CDR3 DNA reads as TGCAGCGTTATTACGACCGGGACAGGGCCCTCCTACGAGCAGTACTTC. It specifies CSVITTGTGPSYEQYF.

This rearrangement joins TRBV10-1 to TRBJ2-2; 8 positions match TRBD1. Germline CDR1 WNHNN, CDR2 SYGVQD (reference sequence). This CDR3 comprises 15 residues. V shed 5 bases and J 3 bases; nucleotides not matched to a gene: 5. The DNA of the CDR3 is TGCGCCAGCAGTCAAAGGACAGGGCACACCGGGGAGCTGTTTTTT. This translates into CASSQRTGHTGELFF.

This chain links TRBV7-6 with TRBJ2-2; D is possibly TRBD1 (6 bases). Per the germline V gene, CDR1 is SGHVS and CDR2 is FNYEAQ. The CDR3 is made up of 16 amino acids. V was shortened by 1 base and J by 0 bases, with 9 bases between the two germline ends. The CDR3 protein is CASSLEDRTNTGELFF. In nucleotides, the CDR3 is TGTGCCAGCAGCTTAGAGGACAGAACGAACACCGGGGAGCTGTTTTTT.

This chain's CDR3 is CASSGGLAGGPKQETQYF. CDR3 bases: TGTGCCAGCAGTGGAGGACTAGCGGGGGGCCCCAAACAAGAGACCCAGTACTTC. This chain uses TRBV6-1 with TRBJ2-5; 14 nucleotides line up with TRBD2. Per germline, CDR1 MNHNS and CDR2 SASEGT. There are 18 residues in the CDR3. Trimming took 4 bases from V and 2 from J; bases not matched to a gene: 9.

This chain uses TRBV3-1 (or the pseudogene TRBV3-2) with TRBJ2-3, with 8 bases that match TRBD2. The CDR3 has 16 residues. Germline trimming cut 3 bases from V and 1 base from J; bases unmatched to any gene: 6. The germline V gene encodes CDR1 LGHDT and CDR2 YNNKEL (reference sequence). The CDR3 is CASSHYILAGTDTQYF. The DNA for the CDR3 is TGTGCCAGCAGCCATTACATACTAGCGGGCACAGATACGCAGTATTTT.

The chain couples TRBV28 to TRBJ1-5, with TRBD1 matching 7 bases. Germline trimming cut 6 bases from V and 5 bases from J; bases unmatched to any gene: 10. The germline CDR1 and CDR2 sequences are MDHEN and SYDVKM. The CDR3 runs 15 residues. In DNA, the CDR3 is TGTGCCAGCAGCCTGACAGGGATCACGGATCAGCCCCAGCATTTT. Protein sequence: CASSLTGITDQPQHF.

V and J are TRBV24-1 and TRBJ2-3; 13 bases match TRBD2. The ends lost 3 bases at V and 6 bases at J; junction bases unmatched: 8. The CDR3 runs to 17 residues. Looked up from germline, CDR1 is KGHDR and CDR2 is SFDVKD. CDR3 sequence reads: CATSDPTGTSGKDTQYF. The CDR3 region has the DNA TGTGCCACCAGTGATCCAACCGGGACTAGCGGGAAGGATACGCAGTATTTT.

V usage is TRBV5-6 and J usage is TRBJ1-2; 12 nucleotides line up with TRBD1. Losses at the gene ends were 4 bases for V and 6 bases for J; bases not matched to a gene: 10. The length of the CDR3 is 16 residues. Germline CDR1 and CDR2: SGHDT and YYEEEE. CDR3 nucleotides: TGTGCCAGCAGCCAAGGGACAGGGGGCTACGAGGATGGCTACACCTTC. Its protein product is CASSQGTGGYEDGYTF.

The chain joins TRBV14 to TRBJ2-1, with TRBD2 matching 8 bases. From germline, CDR1 is SGHDN and CDR2 FVKESK. The junction had 8 bases not matched to a gene; V was cut back by 1 base and J by 6 bases. This CDR3 contains 16 residues. CDR3 sequence (DNA): TGTGCCAGCAGCCAAGCCCCGGGACTAGTAGGCAATGAGCAGTTCTTC. Its protein product is CASSQAPGLVGNEQFF.

The chain has TRBV15 and TRBJ1-3; D is possibly TRBD1 (6 bases). V lost 4 bases, J lost 4 bases, and 14 bases lay in between. CDR3 length: 15 residues. Per the germline V gene, CDR1 is LNHNV and CDR2 is YYDKDF (reference sequence). The CDR3 DNA reads TGTGCCACCAGCAATCTGCAGGGGAGAGGAAACACCATATATTTT. It encodes CATSNLQGRGNTIYF. The full variable domain, with the rest looked up from reference TRBV15 and TRBJ1-3, is DAMVIQNPRYQVTQFGKPVTLSCSQTLNHNVMYWYQQKSSQAPKLLFHYYDKDFNNEADTPDNFQSRRPNTSFCFLDIRSPGLGDTAMYLCATSNLQGRGNTIYFGEGSWLTVV.

The V call is TRBV5-1, the J call TRBJ2-3; 11 bases map to TRBD2. CDR1 and CDR2 from the germline V gene are SGHRS and YFSETQ. V trimming: 0 bases; J trimming: 2 bases; junction bases outside the gene matches: 8. The CDR3 has 18 residues. CDR3 protein: CASSLDTSGGPPTDTQYF. The CDR3 coding sequence is TGCGCCAGCAGCTTGGACACTAGCGGGGGTCCCCCCACAGATACGCAGTATTTT.

The chain carries TRBV19 and TRBJ2-5; D is undetermined. This CDR3 region has 16 residues. The germline V and J ends were trimmed by 1 base and 4 bases, with 16 bases remaining between them. In germline, CDR1 is LNHDA, CDR2 SQIVND (reference sequence). The CDR3 sequence: CASSIGFRVTLETQYF. As DNA, the CDR3 is TGTGCCAGTAGTATAGGTTTCCGGGTTACATTAGAGACCCAGTACTTC.

This clone was found a few times. The chain recombines TRBV29-1 with TRBJ1-1; D remains unclear. In germline, CDR1 is SQVTM, CDR2 ANQGSEA. The CDR3 loop spans 11 amino acids. Trimming took 6 bases from V and 4 from J, leaving 9 bases between them. CDR3 protein: CSVLHGTEAFF. CDR3 in DNA: TGCAGCGTCTTACATGGCACTGAAGCTTTCTTT.

The chain combines TRBV24-1 with TRBJ2-3, with D maybe TRBD1 (5 bases). Germline CDR1 KGHDR, CDR2 SFDVKD. V lost 4 bases, J lost 9 bases, and 16 bases lay in between. This CDR3 is 14 amino acids long. CDR3 in DNA: TGTGCCACCAGTGAGAAGGCCCCAGGGAAAACGCAGTATTTT. It is translated as CATSEKAPGKTQYF.

Many counts were recorded for this clone. The chain has TRBV6-1 and TRBJ1-5; no reliable D call. The CDR3 loop spans 15 amino acids. Trimming cost V 1 base and J 6 bases, with 13 bases left between them. Per the germline V gene, CDR1 is MNHNS and CDR2 is SASEGT. CDR3 coding DNA: TGTGCCAGCAGTGAAGTCACCCGCGTTGCTCAGCCCCAGCATTTT. Translating it yields CASSEVTRVAQPQHF.

This chain connects TRBV13 to TRBJ2-5; 9 nucleotides align to TRBD2. V lost 6 bases to trimming and J lost 0 bases; unmatched junction nucleotides: 11. CDR3 length: 17 residues. Germline V CDR1 and CDR2: PRHDT, FYEKMQ (reference sequence). This chain's CDR3 is CASSLAGRQWYQETQYF. CDR3 DNA: TGTGCCAGCAGTCTAGCGGGGAGGCAGTGGTACCAAGAGACCCAGTACTTC.

The chain uses TRBV6-5 and TRBJ2-4; tentatively, D is TRBD2 (5 bases). CDR1 is MNHEY and CDR2 is SVGAGI in the germline V gene. V lost 2 bases and J lost 3, with 14 bases in between. The CDR3 consists of 16 residues. CDR3 DNA: TGTGCCAGCAGTTACGCGGGTTTGGCTGGCAAAAACATTCAGTACTTC. It codes for CASSYAGLAGKNIQYF.

CDR3 sequence: CASSSSNRPLDTEAFF. The CDR3 nucleotides read TGTGCCAGCAGCTCGAGTAACAGGCCCCTCGACACTGAAGCTTTCTTT. The chain uses TRBV7-9 and TRBJ1-1; D possibly corresponds to TRBD1 (5 bases). V was pared by 4 bases and J by 3 bases, with 18 bases between. CDR1 SEHNR and CDR2 FQNEAQ come from the germline V gene (reference sequence). This CDR3 spans 16 amino acids.

The CDR3 DNA follows: TGTGCCAGCTCACCATTGGCCCCGCTTACATTGAACACTGAAGCTTTCTTT. This translates into CASSPLAPLTLNTEAFF. V is TRBV18 and J is TRBJ1-1; D remains ambiguous. Germline values: CDR1 KGHSH, CDR2 LQKENI. The V gene lost 2 bases and the J gene lost 0 bases, with 16 bases spanning the gap. The CDR3 spans 17 residues.